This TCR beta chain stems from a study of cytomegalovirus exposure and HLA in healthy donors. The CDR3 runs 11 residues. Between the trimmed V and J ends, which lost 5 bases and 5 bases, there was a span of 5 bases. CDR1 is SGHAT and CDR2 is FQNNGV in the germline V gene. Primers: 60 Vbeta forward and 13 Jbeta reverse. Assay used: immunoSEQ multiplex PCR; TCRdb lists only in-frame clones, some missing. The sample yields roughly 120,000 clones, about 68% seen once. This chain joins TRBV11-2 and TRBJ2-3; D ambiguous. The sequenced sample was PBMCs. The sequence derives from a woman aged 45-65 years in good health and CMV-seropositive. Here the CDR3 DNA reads TGTGCCAGCAGCAAGCGAGATACGCAGTATTTT. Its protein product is CASSKRDTQYF.